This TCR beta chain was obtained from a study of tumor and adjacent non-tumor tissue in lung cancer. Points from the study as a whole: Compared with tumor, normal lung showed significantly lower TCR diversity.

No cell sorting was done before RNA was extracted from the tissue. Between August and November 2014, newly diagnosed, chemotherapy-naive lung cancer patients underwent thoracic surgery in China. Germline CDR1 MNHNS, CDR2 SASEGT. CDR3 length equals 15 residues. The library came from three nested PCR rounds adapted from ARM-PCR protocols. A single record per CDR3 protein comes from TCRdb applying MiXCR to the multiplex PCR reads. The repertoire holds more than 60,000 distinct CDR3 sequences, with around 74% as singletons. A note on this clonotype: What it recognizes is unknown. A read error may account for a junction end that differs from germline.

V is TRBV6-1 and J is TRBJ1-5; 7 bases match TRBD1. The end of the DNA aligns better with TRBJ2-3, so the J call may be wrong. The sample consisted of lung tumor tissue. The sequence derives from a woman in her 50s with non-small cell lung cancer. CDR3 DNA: TGTGCCAGTAGTGACAGGGACATATACGATCAGCCCCAGTATTTT. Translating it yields CASSDRDIYDQPQYF.